This entry describes one T cell receptor beta chain. The entry originates in a study of blood T cell repertoires in COVID-19. On the study more broadly: Acute and convalescent COVID-19 specimens originated in the United States, Italy and Spain. Nucleic acid was either cDNA or gDNA, and it came from T cells, B-cell-depleted T cells, or PBMCs.

Per the authors' pipeline: Cell counts per sample came from amplifying reference gene primers. Data came from immunoSEQ multiplex PCR; TCRdb stores just in-frame clones and leaves some out. For V, J and clone size, that table is used; D and trimming come from the DNA. The sample yields fewer than 180,000 clones, roughly 84% seen once. CDR1 and CDR2 from the germline V gene are MNHNY and SVGAGI (reference sequence). Trimming at V came to 6 bases and at J to 2 bases, leaving 10 bases not matched to a gene. The CDR3 extends over 16 amino acids. The rearrangement links TRBV6-6 to TRBJ2-3, with 8 bases lining up with TRBD1. The receptor's source is a man aged 70-80 years with acute or convalescent COVID-19. The sequencing sample was made of peripheral blood. CDR3 nucleotide sequence: TGTGCCAGCAGACCGCCGGACAGGGAAGACACAGATACGCAGTATTTT. Amino acid sequence: CASRPPDREDTDTQYF.